This T cell receptor beta chain was observed in a study of CXCR3-negative and CXCR3-positive naive CD8 T cells. Study-level findings and limits: Fresh PBMCs went into most assays, and CXCR3 expression partly declined after cryopreservation. Comparison of naive subsets found surface CD5 to be comparable, and TCR strength was inferred on the basis of TRB CDR3 properties. Compared with CXCR3-negative naive cells, CXCR3-positive naive cells showed more hydrophobic TRB CDR3s.

This CDR3 comprises 13 residues. The germline gives CDR1 SEHNR, CDR2 FQNEAQ (reference sequence). In the case of this clonotype: Its cognate antigen is unknown.

The TRB cDNA libraries were prepared by 5' RACE with UMI labels. From the 5' RACE reads, TCRdb lists one entry per CDR3 protein and no DNA. This sample's table reports over 95,000 distinct CDR3 sequences. By phenotype, naive CD8+ T cells were CD45RO-CCR7+CD27+CD95-. The origin of this receptor is a human donor in good health. Some clones in this sample may be carry-over from other donors' samples. Sample: naive CXCR3+ CD8+ T cells from blood. Documented subset: CD45RO-CCR7+CD27+CD95- naive CD8+ T cells expressing CXCR3 (TNR3+). This sequence joins TRBV7-9 and TRBJ2-7. CDR3 protein: CASSFRGSYEQYF.